This T cell receptor (beta chain) was retrieved from a study of T cell responses to AZD1222 COVID-19 vaccine. Overall study context: Pooling of second doses given at about 4 or about 12 weeks was done.

With regard to this clone: As yet, its antigen is unknown.

The assay was immunoSEQ multiplex PCR, and TCRdb's table has in-frame clones only and misses some. The sample has 150,000 to 200,000 clones; 85% to 95% are singletons. Whole-study findings and limits: Females made up more of the donors, who were largely white British, and clonal diversity may have come out too low. No repertoire was sampled before or during the peak T cell response, only after it. Seropositive status at baseline applied to only a handful of AZD1222 recipients.

Per germline, CDR1 SGHNT and CDR2 YYREEE (reference sequence). The CDR3 is 19 residues long. The J segment lost 0 bases and the V segment lost 4 bases, leaving 12 bases of the junction unmatched. V gene TRBV5-4 combines with J gene TRBJ2-6, with 8 positions matching TRBD1. This TCR was recovered from an adult in good health. The sample consisted of peripheral blood, taken on day 0 of AZD1222 vaccination. The CDR3 region is CASSPNTGTGISGANVLTF. CDR3 coding DNA: TGTGCCAGCAGCCCAAATACCGGGACAGGCATCTCTGGGGCCAACGTCCTGACTTTC.